This TCR beta chain was found in a study of siplizumab effects on memory and regulatory T cells. Findings of the study overall: Roughly 75-96% of proliferating CD4+ or CD8+ clones lacked a naive or memory phenotype that could be assigned. Significantly reduced by siplizumab was the cumulative frequency of alloreactive sequences, namely those traceable to unstimulated CD4+ memory cells.

CDR1 and CDR2 from the germline V gene are SGHAT and FQNNGV. The CDR3 extends over 14 amino acids. Unmatched junction bases numbered 6, after V lost 5 bases and J lost 4 bases. A note on this clone: Its antigen is as yet unknown.

Here immunoSEQ multiplex PCR was the method, and the copy in TCRdb shows in-frame clones only, minus some. Of some 63,000 clones detected, roughly 96% appear once; the ten largest clones hold about 0.095%. The source of this sequence is a human donor in good health. The V and J genes are TRBV11-2 and TRBJ2-7; 9 bases agree with TRBD2. The sequenced sample was naive CD8+ T cells sorted from blood. The CDR3 spells CASSPGGGAYEQYF. The CDR3, as DNA: TGTGCCAGCAGCCCTGGCGGGGGGGCATACGAGCAGTACTTC.